The present entry profiles one T cell receptor (beta chain) with its context. The data belong to a study of blood T cell repertoires in COVID-19. Study at large: Both acute and convalescent COVID-19 samples were obtained from the United States, Italy and Spain. The analysed material was cDNA or gDNA that came from T cells, B-cell-depleted T cells, or PBMCs.

Original processing methods: Counts of nucleated cells, estimated from reference gene primer amplification, were obtained. The protocol was immunoSEQ multiplex PCR, while the TCRdb copy is restricted to in-frame clones and leaves out a portion. Clonal size and the V and J genes are those of that table, whereas D and trimming came from the DNA. The table has about 35,000 clones, about 87% seen once; the top ten hold 40% to 45%. The germline CDR1 and CDR2 sequences are MGHRA and YSYEKL. The CDR3 sequence is 17 residues long. Trimming shortened V by 1 base and J by 0 bases, and 15 bases separated the two germline ends.

Sequenced sample: peripheral blood. The chain has TRBV4-1 and TRBJ1-1, with D tentatively TRBD1 (6 bases). The receptor comes from a human donor in a cohort sampled during active COVID-19. This chain's CDR3 is CASSQVRGGAMNTEAFF. DNA for the CDR3: TGCGCCAGCAGCCAAGTTAGGGGGGGTGCCATGAACACTGAAGCTTTCTTT.